The entry below describes one T cell receptor (beta chain). Some clones are missing from TCRdb's copy, which holds only in-frame ones; the method was immunoSEQ multiplex PCR. The sample shows about 75,000 clones, about 94% of them seen only once. Germline CDR1 is KGHSH and CDR2 is LQKENI. Trimming at V came to 3 bases and at J to 3 bases, leaving 6 bases not matched to a gene. The CDR3 is 15 residues long. The data derive from a study of T cell changes during pregnancy in multiple sclerosis. The rearrangement uses TRBV18 and TRBJ1-1; 8 nucleotides match TRBD1. The starting material was CD4+ T cells from peripheral blood mononuclear cells, obtained after pregnancy. This clonotype was obtained from a female donor with multiple sclerosis, enrolled in a pregnancy study. DNA for the CDR3: TGTGCCAGCTCACCTACGACAGGGGCGGACACTGAAGCTTTCTTT. Protein product: CASSPTTGADTEAFF. The whole variable domain, remainder taken from reference TRBV18 and TRBJ1-1, is NAGVMQNPRHLVRRRGQEARLRCSPMKGHSHVYWYRQLPEEGLKFMVYLQKENIIDESGMPKERFSAEFPKEGPSILRIQQVVRGDSAAYFCASSPTTGADTEAFFGQGTRLTVV.